This T cell receptor (beta chain) stems from a study of Graves' ophthalmopathy and Graves' hyperthyroidism. The table lists this clonotype with many counts. Amplification from RNA transcripts yielded the TCR beta CDR3 regions. RT-PCR with HTBI primers came first, then second-round multiplex PCR. MiXCR, run by TCRdb on the multiplex PCR reads, gives a single entry per CDR3 protein. This repertoire shows 740,000 or so distinct CDR3 sequences, about 44% found once; its top ten account for 40% to 55%. Moderately to severely active ophthalmopathy under 3 months, CAS at least 3, NOSPECS at least 4. Trimming at V came to 8 bases and at J to 2 bases, leaving 1 base not matched to a gene. CDR1 and CDR2 (germline): SGHTA, FQGTGA. This CDR3 spans 14 amino acids.

This chain uses TRBV7-3 with TRBJ2-2; 11 bases line up with TRBD2. The sequenced sample was peripheral blood. The origin of this receptor is an adult man with Graves' ophthalmopathy. The CDR3 bases are TGTGCCAGCGGGACTAGCGGTAACACCGGGGAGCTGTTTTTT. This gives the protein CASGTSGNTGELFF.